This T cell receptor (beta chain) was found in a study of blood T cells in healthy people across ages (dated by TCRdb to between 2014 and 2017). Notes on the research overall: Template switching captured roughly one uniquely barcoded TCR beta cDNA molecule per two T cells in model experiments. Age-related changes in TCR beta repertoire diversity were measured in the study by deep sequencing normalized with unique cDNA molecular identifiers. The donors were divided into four age groups: young (average around 17 years), middle-aged (approximately 42), aged (around 59) and long-lived (about 84). Donors of different ages were randomly distributed across sequencing lanes to avoid experimental bias. Using the same blood draw, the study looked at two additional independent replicas of 1 million unique cDNA reads for two donors, one aged 18 to 30 and the other aged 80 or older.

Receptor libraries were prepared by 5' RACE. A second PCR of about 6 to 11 cycles was run with a J-beta primer mix and a sample-barcoded 5' primer. A unique molecular identifier was introduced onto each TCR beta cDNA molecule by a template-switch 5' adaptor carrying 12 random nucleotides. Each sample yielded at least 3 million CDR3-containing paired-end reads. All of the RNA was converted into first-strand cDNA using the Mint cDNA synthesis kit, with a TRBC-specific oligonucleotide serving as the primer. Following uracil-DNA glycosylase treatment, all cDNA underwent a first 18-cycle PCR with the universal primers M1SS and BC2_uni_R. In the paper's pipeline: Each sample was normalized by randomly selecting 1 million high-quality reads, each carrying a distinct molecular identifier. Reads sharing molecular identifiers were discarded rather than binned into consensus sequences. MiTCR, with a Q25 quality threshold and the strictest error-elimination algorithm, was used for CDR3 identification, clonotype clustering and error correction. Lower-bound total TCR beta diversity was estimated with a nonparametric unseen species model using Euler transformation. Clones were called with MiXCR by TCRdb after fastp trimmed the public reads at Q25, and only in-frame beta chains were retained. Entries that share a CDR3 protein sequence are merged under the most common genes and DNA. These V and J calls are TCRdb output, not the study's own analysis. The sample has 1.8 million or so distinct CDR3 sequences on record, 30% to 40% of them singletons. The ten most abundant clones make up approximately 22% of the sample.

General findings and caveats noted by the study authors: Estimates of total diversity from one million sequenced T cells were regarded as lower bounds and underestimates. Bulk unsorted PBMC profiling prevented conclusive comparison of naive and antigen-experienced compartments. The percentage of naive T cells measured by flow cytometry correlated strongly with observed TCR beta diversity. As age increased, observed TCR beta diversity per million T cells dropped in a roughly linear way, and a significant reduction was already evident by age about 36. Because donor CMV infection status was unknown, age-related changes in expanded clonotypes were potentially confounded. The long-lived group showed more naive CD4+ T cells, fewer expanded clones and increased TCR diversity than the aged group, suggesting age selection.

The donors were around 39 Caucasian individuals from Russia, aged roughly 6 to 100 years, who were systemically healthy. Each donor gave approximately 10 milliliters of peripheral blood, collected into EDTA-treated Vacutainer tubes. Ficoll-Paque density-gradient centrifugation was used to isolate PBMCs, with at least 6.5 million per sample. Trizol reagent was used to extract total RNA from the PBMCs, yielding at least 6 micrograms per sample. The percentages of naive CD45RAhigh/CD27high T cells were determined by flow cytometry on a PBMC aliquot from every donor. Comment on this clonotype: It lacks a known antigen. Within one base of it there is no much larger clone, and no base qualities were kept.

This sequence was found in a human donor in good health. The specimen sequenced was blood.

The CDR3 protein is CASSEARGRSSYNEQYF. The nucleotide sequence is TGTGCCAGCAGTGAAGCGCGTGGGAGAAGCTCCTACAATGAGCAGTACTTC. This chain is built from TRBV2 and TRBJ2-7, with TRBD2 perhaps the D gene, on 5 matching bases. The trim is 0 bases for V and 7 bases for J, with a gap of 22 bases between the germline ends. Reading from cysteine to phenylalanine, the CDR3 counts 17 amino acids. Only the CDR3 portion is preserved as DNA: 51 bases, with reading frame beginning at the first base. CDR1 SNHLY and CDR2 FYNNEI were looked up in the germline V gene.